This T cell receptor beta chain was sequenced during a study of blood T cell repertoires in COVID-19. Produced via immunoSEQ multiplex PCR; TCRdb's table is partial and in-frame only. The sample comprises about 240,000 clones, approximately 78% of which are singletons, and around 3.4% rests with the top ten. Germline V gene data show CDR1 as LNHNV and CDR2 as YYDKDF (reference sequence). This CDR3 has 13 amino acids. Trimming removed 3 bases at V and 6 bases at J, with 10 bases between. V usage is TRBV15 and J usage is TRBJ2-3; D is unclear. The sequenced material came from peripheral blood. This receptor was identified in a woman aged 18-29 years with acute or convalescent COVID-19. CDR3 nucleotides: TGTGCCACCAGCAGGTTCGGGTGGGATACGCAGTATTTT. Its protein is CATSRFGWDTQYF.